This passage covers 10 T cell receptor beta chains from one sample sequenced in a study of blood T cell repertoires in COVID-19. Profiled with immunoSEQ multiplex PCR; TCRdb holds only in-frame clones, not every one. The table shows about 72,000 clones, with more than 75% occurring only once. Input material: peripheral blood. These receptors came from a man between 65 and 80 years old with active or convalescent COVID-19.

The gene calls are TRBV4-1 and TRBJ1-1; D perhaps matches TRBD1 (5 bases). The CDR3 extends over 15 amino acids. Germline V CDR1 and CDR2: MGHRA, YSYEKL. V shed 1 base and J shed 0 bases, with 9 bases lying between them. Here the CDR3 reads CASSQGGGMNTEAFF. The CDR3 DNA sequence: TGCGCCAGCAGCCAAGGGGGGGGTATGAACACTGAAGCTTTCTTT.

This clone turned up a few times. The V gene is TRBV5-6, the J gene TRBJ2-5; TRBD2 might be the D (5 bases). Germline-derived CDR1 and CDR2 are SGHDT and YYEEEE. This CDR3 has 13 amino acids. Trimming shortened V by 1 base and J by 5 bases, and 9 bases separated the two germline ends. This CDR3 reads CASSLRTGETQYF. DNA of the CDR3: TGTGCCAGCAGCTTGCGGACGGGGGAGACCCAGTACTTC. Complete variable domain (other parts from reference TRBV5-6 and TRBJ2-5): DAGVTQSPTHLIKTRGQQVTLRCSPKSGHDTVSWYQQALGQGPQFIFQYYEEEERQRGNFPDRFSGHQFPNYSSELNVNALLLGDSALYLCASSLRTGETQYFGPGTRLLVL.

CDR3 sequence (DNA): TGTGCCAGCAGCCCAACGTTAGCGGGCTCCTACGAGCAGTACTTC. This gives the protein CASSPTLAGSYEQYF. The rearrangement joins TRBV11-2 to TRBJ2-7, with 7 bases identical to TRBD2. The J segment lost 0 bases and the V segment lost 5 bases, leaving 7 bases of the junction unmatched. The length of the CDR3 is 15 residues. Germline assignment: CDR1 SGHAT and CDR2 FQNNGV.

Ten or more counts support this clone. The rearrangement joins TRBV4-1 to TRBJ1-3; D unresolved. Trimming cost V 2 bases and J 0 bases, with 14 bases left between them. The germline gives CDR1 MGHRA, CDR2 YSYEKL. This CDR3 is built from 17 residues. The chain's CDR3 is CASSQTPGTSSGNTIYF. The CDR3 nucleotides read TGCGCCAGCAGCCAAACCCCGGGAACGAGCTCTGGAAACACCATATATTTT.

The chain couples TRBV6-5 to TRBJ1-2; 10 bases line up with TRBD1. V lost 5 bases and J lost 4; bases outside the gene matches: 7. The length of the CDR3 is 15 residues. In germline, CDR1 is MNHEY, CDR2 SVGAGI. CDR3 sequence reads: CASSQTDRGVYGYTF. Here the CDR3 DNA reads TGTGCCAGCAGTCAAACGGACAGGGGGGTCTATGGCTACACCTTC.

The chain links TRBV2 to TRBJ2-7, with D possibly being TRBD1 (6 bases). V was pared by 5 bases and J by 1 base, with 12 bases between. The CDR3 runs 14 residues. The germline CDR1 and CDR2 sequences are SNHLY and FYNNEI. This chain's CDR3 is CASSITGNSYEQYF. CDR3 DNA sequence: TGTGCCAGCAGTATAACAGGGAATTCCTACGAGCAGTACTTC.

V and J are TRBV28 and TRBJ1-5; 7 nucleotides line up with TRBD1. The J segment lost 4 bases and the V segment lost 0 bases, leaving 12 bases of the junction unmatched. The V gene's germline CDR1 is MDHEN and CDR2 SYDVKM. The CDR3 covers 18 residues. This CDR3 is CASSLWGDRQKLNQPQHF. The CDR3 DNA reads TGTGCCAGCAGTTTATGGGGGGACAGACAGAAACTGAATCAGCCCCAGCATTTT. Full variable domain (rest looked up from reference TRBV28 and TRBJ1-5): DVKVTQSSRYLVKRTGEKVFLECVQDMDHENMFWYRQDPGLGLRLIYFSYDVKMKEKGDIPEGYSVSREKKERFSLILESASTNQTSMYLCASSLWGDRQKLNQPQHFGDGTRLSIL.

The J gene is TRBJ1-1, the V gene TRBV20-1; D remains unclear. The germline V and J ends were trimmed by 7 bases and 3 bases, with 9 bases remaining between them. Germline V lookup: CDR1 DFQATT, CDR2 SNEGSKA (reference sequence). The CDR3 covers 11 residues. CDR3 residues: CSVPLYTEAFF. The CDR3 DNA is TGCAGTGTTCCCCTTTACACTGAAGCTTTCTTT.

CDR3 bases: TGTGCCAGCAGCCACCAGGGGGCTTACTCCTACGAGCAGTACTTC. It yields the protein CASSHQGAYSYEQYF. The V and J genes are TRBV5-5 and TRBJ2-7, with 8 nucleotides matching TRBD1. The ends lost 4 bases at V and 0 bases at J; junction bases unmatched: 6. This CDR3 comprises 15 residues. Germline V gives CDR1 SGHKS, CDR2 YYEKEE (reference sequence).

As DNA, the CDR3 is TGTGCCAGTAGTTATAACAGGGGAATGGCTGAAGCTTTCTTT. Translated: CASSYNRGMAEAFF. The V gene is TRBV19, the J gene TRBJ1-1, with 7 positions matching TRBD1. The ends lost 5 bases at V and 6 bases at J; junction bases unmatched: 9. This CDR3 is 14 amino acids long. Germline assignment: CDR1 LNHDA and CDR2 SQIVND (reference sequence).